This passage covers 18 T cell receptor beta chains from one sample sequenced in a study of memory CD4+ T cells and cytomegalovirus serostatus. Clones were sequenced by immunoSEQ multiplex PCR, and TCRdb holds only the in-frame ones, with some missing. The sample lists 60,000 to 75,000 clones; less than 85% were seen once. Single viable CD3+CD4+CD8-CD45RO+ cells were sorted as the memory CD4+ T cells. Sequencing was done on a sample of memory CD4+ T cells from blood. The receptors were gathered from an adult in good health and CMV-seronegative. Some clones in this sample may be carry-over from other donors' samples.

V gene TRBV9 combines with J gene TRBJ1-1; D perhaps matches TRBD1 (6 bases). Germline V gene lookup returns CDR1 SGDLS and CDR2 YYNGEE. The CDR3 sequence is 15 residues long. V lost 2 bases and J 4 bases, leaving 15 bases between the germline ends. This CDR3 is CASSVTGMRGTEAFF. The CDR3 DNA sequence: TGTGCCAGCAGCGTTACAGGGATGCGAGGCACTGAAGCTTTCTTT.

CDR3 loop: CASSLALDRPRGTGELFF. CDR3 DNA: TGTGCCAGCAGCTTAGCTCTGGACAGACCAAGGGGTACCGGGGAGCTGTTTTTT. The chain carries TRBV7-2 and TRBJ2-2; D perhaps matches TRBD1 (6 bases). Germline assignment: CDR1 SGHTA and CDR2 FQGNSA. The CDR3 covers 18 residues. V was cut by 0 bases and J by 5 bases, with 19 bases left in between.

The gene calls are TRBV5-5 and TRBJ2-7, with 7 bases fitting TRBD1. V gave up 7 bases and J gave up 2 bases; unmatched junction bases: 6. The CDR3 is 13 residues long. Germline V CDR1 and CDR2: SGHKS, YYEKEE (reference sequence). DNA for the CDR3: TGTGCCAGCGGTAGGCAGGGGGCCTACGAGCAGTACTTC. Translated, it gives CASGRQGAYEQYF.

The table lists this clone with a few counts. J is TRBJ1-4 and V is TRBV6-1; D not resolved. Germline loops: CDR1 MNHNS, CDR2 SASEGT. The V and J ends lost 6 bases and 3 bases respectively, with 8 bases between them. CDR3 length equals 13 residues. The CDR3: CASRQSSNEKLFF. The CDR3 coding sequence is TGTGCCAGCAGACAGTCCTCTAATGAAAAACTGTTTTTT.

This rearrangement joins TRBV5-6 to TRBJ1-1; no clear D gene. Trimming removed 4 bases from V and 7 bases from J, with 17 bases in between. This CDR3 spans 14 amino acids. Germline V gene data show CDR1 as SGHDT and CDR2 as YYEEEE. CDR3 DNA sequence: TGTGCCAGCAGCCCCCAGGATTTGAACGGTGAAGCTTTCTTT. This gives the protein CASSPQDLNGEAFF.

The genes are TRBV6-6 and TRBJ2-7; unclear D gene. The V end was cut by 5 bases, the J end by 6 bases, with 20 bases between. The CDR3 spans 15 residues. From germline, CDR1 is MNHNY and CDR2 SVGAGI (reference sequence). CDR3 bases: TGTGCCAGCAGTCCAGTTAGTTCAGTAATGGGCGAGCAGTACTTC. Translated: CASSPVSSVMGEQYF.

The chain recombines TRBV12-1 with TRBJ1-5; the tabulated D call, TRBD1, remains unverified against the DNA. TRBV12-1 is reported as a pseudogene. The CDR3 runs 15 residues. The CDR3 is CASSQGNQPLEPQHF. CDR3 bases: TGTGCCAGCAGTCAGGGAAATCAACCCTTAGAGCCCCAGCATTTT.

V is TRBV18 and J is TRBJ2-7; D unclear. Germline assignment: CDR1 KGHSH and CDR2 LQKENI. Trimming pared 5 bases from V and 7 bases from J, leaving 9 bases between. The CDR3 has 11 residues. The CDR3 loop reads CASSSGGEQYF. In DNA form, the CDR3 reads TGTGCCAGCTCATCTGGTGGGGAGCAGTACTTC.

The chain couples TRBV7-9 to TRBJ2-5, with 8 positions matching TRBD2. The CDR3 has 17 residues. Germline V gives CDR1 SEHNR, CDR2 FQNEAQ (reference sequence). V was pared by 8 bases and J by 1 base, with 15 bases of the junction left unmatched. CDR3 bases: TGTGCCAGCTTCGGCGGGGGGCGGAAGGGGTTCCAAGAGACCCAGTACTTC. Protein: CASFGGGRKGFQETQYF.

The J gene is TRBJ1-1, the V gene TRBV9; D is ambiguous. V was trimmed by 0 bases and J by 3 bases, leaving 9 bases between them. Germline lookup yields CDR1 SGDLS and CDR2 YYNGEE. This CDR3 region has 14 residues. The CDR3 loop reads CASSVVNSYTEAFF. CDR3 nucleotides: TGTGCCAGCAGCGTAGTGAACAGTTACACTGAAGCTTTCTTT.

This chain joins TRBV29-1 and TRBJ1-1; TRBD1 agrees at 8 bases. Trimming at V came to 7 bases and at J to 4 bases, leaving 8 bases not matched to a gene. Germline CDR1 is SQVTM and CDR2 is ANQGSEA. The CDR3 consists of 13 residues. In nucleotides, the CDR3 is TGCAGCGAAGACAGGGGTGGAGGCACTGAAGCTTTCTTT. Translation gives CSEDRGGGTEAFF.

Concerning this clone itself: The DNA is left out, because the CDR3 cannot be placed on it with certainty; the CDR3 is given as TCRdb lists it. The genes are TRBV21-1 and TRBJ2-7; the tabulated D call, TRBD1, remains unverified against the DNA. TRBV21-1 is given as a pseudogene. The CDR3 length equals 17 residues, ends included. This chain's CDR3 is CASSKGWGQVASGTAYF.

The CDR3 DNA reads TGTGCCAGTAGACAGGACAGGGACAATCAGCCCCAGCATTTT. Translating gives CASRQDRDNQPQHF. The rearrangement uses TRBV19 and TRBJ1-5, with TRBD1 matching over 8 bases. The CDR3 has 14 residues. V shed 6 bases and J 3 bases; nucleotides not matched to a gene: 4. Germline CDR1 reads LNHDA; CDR2 reads SQIVND (reference sequence). The whole variable domain, filled in from reference TRBV19 and TRBJ1-5, reads DGGITQSPKYLFRKEGQNVTLSCEQNLNHDAMYWYRQDPGQGLRLIYYSQIVNDFQKGDIAEGYSVSREKKESFPLTVTSAQKNPTAFYLCASRQDRDNQPQHFGDGTRLSIL.

J is TRBJ2-7 and V is TRBV7-9; 8 nucleotides match TRBD1. CDR3 size: 15 residues. CDR1 is SEHNR, CDR2 FQNEAQ, per germline (reference sequence). The ends lost 5 bases at V and 5 bases at J; junction bases unmatched: 11. The CDR3 DNA reads TGTGCCAGCAGCCTGGGACAGGAAAAGGGGGACGAGCAGTACTTC. Residues: CASSLGQEKGDEQYF.

The V call is TRBV6-1, the J call TRBJ2-2; 7 nucleotides match TRBD1. After removal of 0 bases from V and 6 bases from J, the junction contained 10 bases not matched to a gene. The CDR3 runs to 17 residues. Germline values: CDR1 MNHNS, CDR2 SASEGT. The DNA of the CDR3 is TGTGCCAGCAGTGAAGCGCCAGGGGCGCAGGGGGCCGGGGAGCTGTTTTTT. This gives the protein CASSEAPGAQGAGELFF.

This chain uses TRBV30 with TRBJ1-6; D gene unclear. Germline V gives CDR1 GTSNPN, CDR2 SVGIG (reference sequence). The CDR3 extends over 13 amino acids. V lost 3 bases and J 3 bases, leaving 6 bases between the germline ends. CDR3 in amino acids: CAWSPDYNSPLHF. In DNA form, the CDR3 reads TGTGCCTGGAGCCCCGACTATAATTCACCCCTCCACTTT.

This chain joins TRBV6-5 and TRBJ2-1, with D tentatively TRBD1 (7 bases). The CDR3 extends over 13 amino acids. V lost 2 bases to trimming and J lost 10 bases, with 12 bases between them. Germline assignment: CDR1 MNHEY and CDR2 SVGAGI. Written as DNA, the CDR3 is TGTGCCAGCAGTTACAGGGGGCGGGAAGAGCAGTTCTTC. Protein product: CASSYRGREEQFF.

The chain joins TRBV4-3 to TRBJ2-2, with TRBD1 identical over 10 bases. The length of the CDR3 is 20 residues. V gave up 0 bases and J gave up 2 bases; unmatched junction bases: 12. The germline V gene has CDR1 LGHNA and CDR2 YSLEER. CDR3 in DNA: TGCGCCAGCAGCCAAGACCCGTATGGGACAGGGGTGGCCAACACCGGGGAGCTGTTTTTT. It translates to CASSQDPYGTGVANTGELFF.